One sample yielded the 13 T cell receptor beta chains listed below, sequenced in a study of T-cell memory formation after mild COVID-19. TCRdb redid the calling of the 5' RACE reads with MiXCR, one entry per CDR3 protein. The sample lists fewer than 650,000 distinct CDR3 sequences, roughly 17% occurring once. Sequenced: PBMCs or a T cell subset sorted from them (not recorded which). These receptors were taken from an adult woman who had mild COVID-19 (a few samples of this study predate the infection). Cell type and time point are not known.

The chain recombines TRBV27 with TRBJ2-7; 11 nucleotides agree with TRBD1. V lost 2 bases, J lost 3 bases, and 3 bases stayed unmatched. This CDR3 contains 15 residues. Germline CDR1 MNHEY, CDR2 SMNVEV (reference sequence). Here the CDR3 reads CASSLPGQGGYEQYF. In DNA form, the CDR3 reads TGTGCCAGCAGTTTACCGGGACAGGGGGGCTACGAGCAGTACTTC.

This clonotype was seen more than once but under ten times. The chain joins TRBV3-1 to TRBJ2-1; TRBD2 matches at 8 bases. The CDR3 length is 17 residues. The junction had 18 bases not matched to a gene; V was cut back by 5 bases and J by 9 bases. In germline, CDR1 is LGHDT, CDR2 YNNKEL (reference sequence). Here the CDR3 reads CASSATGLDAHIAEQFF. CDR3 DNA: TGTGCCAGCAGCGCCACGGGACTAGACGCCCACATCGCTGAGCAGTTCTTC.

The V call is TRBV3-1, the J call TRBJ2-3; TRBD2 agrees at 7 bases. Trimming at V came to 2 bases and at J to 1 base, leaving 6 bases not matched to a gene. The CDR3 loop spans 16 amino acids. The V gene's germline CDR1 is LGHDT and CDR2 YNNKEL (reference sequence). This chain's CDR3 is CASSQYGLAGTDTQYF. DNA of the CDR3: TGTGCCAGCAGCCAATATGGGCTAGCGGGCACAGATACGCAGTATTTT.

The chain is built from TRBV2 and TRBJ2-3; perhaps TRBD1 as D (6 bases). From germline, CDR1 is SNHLY and CDR2 FYNNEI. The germline V and J ends were trimmed by 7 bases and 2 bases, with 16 bases remaining between them. The CDR3 contains 15 residues. The chain's CDR3 is CASTRQASPTDTQYF. The CDR3 region has the DNA TGTGCCAGCACCCGACAGGCGTCGCCCACAGATACGCAGTATTTT.

The rearrangement links TRBV2 to TRBJ1-2; D might be TRBD1 (5 bases). The CDR3 is made up of 13 amino acids. The V gene lost 3 bases and the J gene lost 6 bases, with 11 bases spanning the gap. The germline V gene has CDR1 SNHLY and CDR2 FYNNEI. The CDR3 protein is CASSDLRADGYTF. The CDR3 coding sequence is TGTGCCAGCAGTGACCTCAGGGCCGATGGCTACACCTTC.

There are a few counts of this clonotype. The chain joins TRBV5-1 to TRBJ1-6; TRBD1 aligns across 7 bases. The germline gives CDR1 SGHRS, CDR2 YFSETQ. The V and J ends lost 3 bases and 7 bases, in that order; junction bases with no gene match: 7. This CDR3 has 15 residues. CDR3 DNA sequence: TGCGCCAGCAGCTCCGGGACAGTGTTAAATTCACCCCTCCACTTT. Its protein is CASSSGTVLNSPLHF.

This chain uses TRBV14 with TRBJ2-3; the match to TRBD2 covers 8 bases. CDR1 and CDR2 from the germline V gene are SGHDN and FVKESK. This CDR3 has 13 amino acids. With 4 bases clipped from V and 8 bases from J, the junction kept 5 bases outside the gene matches. CDR3 loop: CASSRALAGTQYF. The CDR3 DNA reads as TGTGCCAGCAGCCGAGCGCTAGCGGGTACGCAGTATTTT.

In its sample, this clonotype was seen many times. The rearrangement joins TRBV12-3 or TRBV12-4 to TRBJ2-3; 8 positions agree with TRBD2. V trimming: 7 bases; J trimming: 0 bases; junction bases outside the gene matches: 6. This CDR3 region has 15 residues. The CDR3 loop reads CASTRAGASTDTQYF. The CDR3 bases are TGTGCCAGCACCCGAGCGGGGGCTAGCACAGATACGCAGTATTTT.

This clonotype showed up just a few times. The rearrangement uses TRBV6-6 and TRBJ1-1, with D maybe TRBD1 (6 bases). V was pared by 6 bases and J by 3 bases, with 14 bases between. Germline V lookup: CDR1 MNHNY, CDR2 SVGAGI (reference sequence). This CDR3 comprises 14 residues. The CDR3 reads CASSDLDSDTEAFF. The DNA of the CDR3 is TGTGCCAGCAGCGACCTGGACAGTGACACTGAAGCTTTCTTT.

The genes are TRBV7-3 and TRBJ2-1; 9 bases line up with TRBD2. The CDR3 is made up of 16 amino acids. Germline CDR1 SGHTA, CDR2 FQGTGA. Losses at the gene ends were 5 bases for V and 8 bases for J; bases not matched to a gene: 13. The CDR3 region has the DNA TGTGCCAGCAGCCCAAAGGGTAGCGGGAGTATCGATGAGCAGTTCTTC. Translated, it gives CASSPKGSGSIDEQFF.

The chain employs TRBV6-1 and TRBJ1-6; 8 nucleotides agree with TRBD1. From germline, CDR1 is MNHNS and CDR2 SASEGT. This CDR3 contains 13 residues. Trimming cost V 8 bases and J 10 bases; bases outside gene matches: 7. CDR3 loop: CASGGQDRSPLHF. In DNA form, the CDR3 reads TGTGCCAGCGGGGGACAGGACAGGTCACCCCTCCACTTT.

This rearrangement joins TRBV3-1 to TRBJ1-2; possibly TRBD1 for D (6 bases). V dropped 3 bases and J dropped 1 base, with 18 bases sitting between them. CDR3 length equals 17 residues. Germline V lookup: CDR1 LGHDT, CDR2 YNNKEL (reference sequence). CDR3 bases: TGTGCCAGCAGCCACGGACAGCCGGAGCACATTAACTATGGCTACACCTTC. Protein sequence: CASSHGQPEHINYGYTF.

This clonotype was detected a few times. The chain links TRBV7-9 to TRBJ1-1, with 8 positions matching TRBD1. CDR3 size: 14 residues. Germline CDR1 SEHNR, CDR2 FQNEAQ (reference sequence). With 6 bases clipped from V and 3 bases from J, the junction kept 6 bases outside the gene matches. The CDR3: CASRKTGGYTEAFF. For the CDR3, the DNA is TGTGCCAGCAGGAAAACAGGGGGTTACACTGAAGCTTTCTTT.